The T cell receptor (beta chain) described here comes from a study of glioma-infiltrating T cells. Study-wide background: Target coverage was about 4.5- to 11-fold for about 940,000 blood T cells.

Using RNA template, CDR3s of TCR alpha and beta were amplified with iRepertoire arm-PCR. TCRdb passed the multiplex PCR reads through MiXCR, listing each CDR3 protein once. Among 400,000 or so distinct CDR3 sequences listed, about two fifths were seen once. In this sample, this clonotype turned up many times. The target antigen is unknown. General observations from the study: Shared blood CDR3 signature motifs marked patients with low tissue-blood divergence. Very few CDR3 sequences were shared between tissue and blood. Above-expected tissue-blood divergence occurred in all gliomas, most in low-grade ones.

Trimming cost V 4 bases and J 4 bases, with 14 bases left between them. Germline lookup yields CDR1 SGHTA and CDR2 FQGNSA. This CDR3 contains 15 residues. Source material: glioma tissue, nonneoplastic brain tissue, or PBMCs (not recorded which). The chain carries TRBV7-2 and TRBJ2-1; D may correspond to TRBD1 or TRBD2 (5 bases each). The source is a human donor with low-grade glioma or glioblastoma, undergoing nonglioma brain surgery, or in good health (not recorded which). The CDR3: CASSSALGRYNEQFF. The CDR3 DNA follows: TGTGCCAGCAGCTCTGCCCTGGGACGGTACAATGAGCAGTTCTTC. The full variable domain, with the rest looked up from reference TRBV7-2 and TRBJ2-1, is GAGVSQSPSNKVTEKGKDVELRCDPISGHTALYWYRQSLGQGLEFLIYFQGNSAPDKSGLPSDRFSAERTGGSVSTLTIQRTQQEDSAVYLCASSSALGRYNEQFFGPGTRLTVL.